The T cell receptor beta chain under discussion was sequenced for a study of beta chain features in type 1 diabetes. General study points: Since sequencing was performed on cDNA, cells with high TCR expression could be over-represented. Type 1 diabetes patients showed a moderate but significant shortening of TCRB CDR3s in all four CD4+ subsets.

Stem cell-like memory, regulatory, central memory and naive CD4+ cells were sorted via CD45RO/CCR7/CD25/CD127/CD95/CD27. Comments on this clone: Its antigen is undetermined. Different DNA sequences within this sample yield the same CDR3.

The whole isolated RNA underwent reverse transcription, so sequencing captured expressed TCRB transcripts. Sequencing was performed with immunoSEQ multiplex PCR; in TCRdb, only in-frame clones are kept and a portion is missing. The repertoire has 250,000 to 300,000 clones, 8% of them found once; the top ten carry 1%. The CDR3 is made up of 16 amino acids. CDR1 LGHNA and CDR2 YNFKEQ come from the germline V gene. Trimming removed 0 bases from V and 4 bases from J; junction bases left unmatched: 1. The chain employs TRBV4-2 and TRBJ2-5, with TRBD2 matching 14 bases. The TCR originated in a woman under 30 in good health. Sample: central memory CD4+ T cells from blood. The CDR3 nucleotides read TGTGCCAGCAGCCAAGATGGGACTAGCGGGGGAGAGACCCAGTACTTC. Translated: CASSQDGTSGGETQYF.